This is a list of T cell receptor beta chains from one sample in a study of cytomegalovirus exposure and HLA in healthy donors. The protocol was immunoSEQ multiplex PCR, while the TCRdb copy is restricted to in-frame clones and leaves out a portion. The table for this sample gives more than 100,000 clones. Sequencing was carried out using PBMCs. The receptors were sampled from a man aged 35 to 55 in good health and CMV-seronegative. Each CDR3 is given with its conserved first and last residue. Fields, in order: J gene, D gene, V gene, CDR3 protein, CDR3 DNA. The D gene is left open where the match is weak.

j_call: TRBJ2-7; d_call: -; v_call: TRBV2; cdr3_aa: CASSQRADRYEQYF; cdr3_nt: TGTGCCAGCAGTCAGAGAGCGGACCGCTACGAGCAGTACTTC
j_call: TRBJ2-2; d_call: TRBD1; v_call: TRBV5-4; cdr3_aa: CASSVGTGGTGELFF; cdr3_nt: TGTGCCAGCAGCGTGGGGACAGGGGGCACCGGGGAGCTGTTTTTT
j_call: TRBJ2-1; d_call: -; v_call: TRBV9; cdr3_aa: CASSVLIQGNEQFF; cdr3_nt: TGTGCCAGCAGCGTCTTGATACAGGGTAATGAGCAGTTCTTC
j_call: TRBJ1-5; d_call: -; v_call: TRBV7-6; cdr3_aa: CASSLQSGLNQPQHF; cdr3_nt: TGTGCCAGCAGCCTCCAATCGGGTCTCAATCAGCCCCAGCATTTT
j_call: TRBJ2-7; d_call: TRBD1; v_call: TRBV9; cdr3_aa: CASSPQGAGEQYF; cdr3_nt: TGTGCCAGCAGCCCACAGGGGGCGGGTGAGCAGTACTTC
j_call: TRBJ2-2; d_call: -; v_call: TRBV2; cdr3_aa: CASIILGGTGELFF; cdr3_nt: TGTGCCAGCATAATACTAGGTGGTACCGGGGAGCTGTTTTTT
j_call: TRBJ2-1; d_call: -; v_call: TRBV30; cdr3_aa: CAWGRGNEQFF; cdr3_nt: TGTGCCTGGGGCAGGGGCAATGAGCAGTTCTTC
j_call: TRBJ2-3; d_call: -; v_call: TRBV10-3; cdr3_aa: CAIKGGSSTDTQYF; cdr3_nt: TGTGCCATAAAGGGAGGCTCTAGCACAGATACGCAGTATTTT
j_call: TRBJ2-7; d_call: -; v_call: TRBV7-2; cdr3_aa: CASSLDSAGSAYEQYF; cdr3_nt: TGTGCCAGCAGCTTAGACTCGGCGGGATCAGCCTACGAGCAGTACTTC
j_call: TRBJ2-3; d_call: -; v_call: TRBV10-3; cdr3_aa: CAISESRFTDTQYF; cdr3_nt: TGTGCCATCAGTGAGTCGAGATTTACAGATACGCAGTATTTT
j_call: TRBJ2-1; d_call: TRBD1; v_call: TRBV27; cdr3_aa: CASRGQGETRGQFF; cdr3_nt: TGTGCCAGCAGGGGACAGGGTGAAACCAGGGGGCAGTTCTTC
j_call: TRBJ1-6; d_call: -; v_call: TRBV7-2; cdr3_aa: CASSQPGQWYSPLHF; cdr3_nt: TGTGCCAGCAGCCAACCGGGACAATGGTATTCACCCCTCCACTTT
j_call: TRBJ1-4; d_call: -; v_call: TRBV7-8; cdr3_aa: CASSLGTGNGKLFF; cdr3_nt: TGTGCCAGCAGCTTAGGTACAGGGAATGGAAAACTGTTTTTT
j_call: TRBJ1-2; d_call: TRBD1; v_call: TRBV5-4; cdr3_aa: CASSLNRGLSTGAYGYTF; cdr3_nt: TGTGCCAGCAGCTTGAATCGGGGTCTTTCCACAGGGGCCTATGGCTACACCTTC
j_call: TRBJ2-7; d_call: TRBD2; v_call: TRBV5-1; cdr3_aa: CASSSLPGLADTYEQYF; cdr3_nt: TGCGCCAGCAGCTCGCTTCCGGGACTAGCGGATACCTACGAGCAGTACTTC
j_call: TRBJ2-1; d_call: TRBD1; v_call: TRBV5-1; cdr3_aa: CASSPRTGSGEQFF; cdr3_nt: TGCGCCAGCAGCCCCCGGACAGGGTCCGGTGAGCAGTTCTTC
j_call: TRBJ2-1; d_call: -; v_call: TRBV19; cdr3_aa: CASSIKRTADYEQFF; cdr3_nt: TGTGCCAGTAGTATCAAAAGGACCGCGGACTATGAGCAGTTCTTC
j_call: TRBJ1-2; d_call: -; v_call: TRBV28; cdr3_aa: CASSYRNYGYTF; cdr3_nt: TGTGCCAGCAGTTACAGGAACTATGGCTACACCTTC
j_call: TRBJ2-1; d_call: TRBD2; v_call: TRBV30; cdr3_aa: CAWSGLGFNEQFF; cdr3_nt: TGTGCCTGGAGCGGACTAGGATTCAATGAGCAGTTCTTC
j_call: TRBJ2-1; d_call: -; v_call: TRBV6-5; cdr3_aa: CASSRPGVGNEQFF; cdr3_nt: TGTGCCAGCAGTCGACCGGGAGTGGGTAATGAGCAGTTCTTC
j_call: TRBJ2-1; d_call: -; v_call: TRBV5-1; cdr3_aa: CASSSQTGAASNEQFF; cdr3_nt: TGCGCCAGCAGCTCACAGACTGGGGCGGCCTCCAATGAGCAGTTCTTC